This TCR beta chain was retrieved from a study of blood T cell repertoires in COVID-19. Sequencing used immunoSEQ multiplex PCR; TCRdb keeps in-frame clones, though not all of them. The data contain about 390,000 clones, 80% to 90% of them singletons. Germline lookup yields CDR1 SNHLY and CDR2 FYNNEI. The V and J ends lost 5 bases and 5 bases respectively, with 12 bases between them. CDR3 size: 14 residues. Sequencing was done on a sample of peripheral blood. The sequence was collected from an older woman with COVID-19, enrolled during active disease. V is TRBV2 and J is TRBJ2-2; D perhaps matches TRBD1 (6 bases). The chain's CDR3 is CASSHRVGTGELFF. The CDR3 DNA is TGTGCCAGCAGTCACAGGGTTGGGACCGGGGAGCTGTTTTTT.